One T cell receptor (beta chain) is described in this entry. The antigen remains undetermined. Germline assignment: CDR1 SGHNT and CDR2 YENEEA. The V segment lost 5 bases and the J segment 5 bases; nucleotides outside the gene matches: 11. The CDR3 has 16 amino acids. TCRdb's table, derived via immunoSEQ multiplex PCR, lists solely in-frame clones and lacks some. Of thousands of clones in the sample, less than 40% were seen once. This entry belongs to a study of T cells in localized non-small cell lung cancer. Study-level results: A median of around 60 clones ranked among the top 100 in tumor appeared in adjacent lung. Peak T cell clonality was found in uninvolved adjacent lung, exceeding tumor. Heterogeneity within the tumor remains possible, as just one region underwent sequencing.

The source was lung tumor tissue, collected before any cancer treatment. J is TRBJ2-1 and V is TRBV11-3; 8 nucleotides match TRBD2. The sequence derives from a female donor aged 60 or older with stage I lung adenocarcinoma. CDR3 sequence: CASSPGGGFRDNEQFF. In nucleotides, the CDR3 is TGTGCCAGCAGCCCGGGAGGGGGATTCAGGGACAATGAGCAGTTCTTC.